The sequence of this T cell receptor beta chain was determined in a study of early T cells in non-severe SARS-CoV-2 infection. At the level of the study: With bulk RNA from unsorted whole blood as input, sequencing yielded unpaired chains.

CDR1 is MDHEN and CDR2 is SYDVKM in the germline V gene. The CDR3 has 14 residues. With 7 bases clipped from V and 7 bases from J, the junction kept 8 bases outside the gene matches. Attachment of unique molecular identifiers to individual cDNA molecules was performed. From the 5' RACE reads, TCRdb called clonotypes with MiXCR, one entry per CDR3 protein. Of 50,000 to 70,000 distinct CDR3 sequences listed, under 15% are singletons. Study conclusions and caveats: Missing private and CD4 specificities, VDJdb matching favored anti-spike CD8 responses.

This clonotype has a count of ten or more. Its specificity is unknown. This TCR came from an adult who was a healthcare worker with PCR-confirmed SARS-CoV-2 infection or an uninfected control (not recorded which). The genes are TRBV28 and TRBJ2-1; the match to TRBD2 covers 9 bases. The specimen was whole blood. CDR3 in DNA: TGTGCCAGCATCGTTAGCGGGAGTTCGAATGAGCAGTTCTTC. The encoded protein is CASIVSGSSNEQFF.